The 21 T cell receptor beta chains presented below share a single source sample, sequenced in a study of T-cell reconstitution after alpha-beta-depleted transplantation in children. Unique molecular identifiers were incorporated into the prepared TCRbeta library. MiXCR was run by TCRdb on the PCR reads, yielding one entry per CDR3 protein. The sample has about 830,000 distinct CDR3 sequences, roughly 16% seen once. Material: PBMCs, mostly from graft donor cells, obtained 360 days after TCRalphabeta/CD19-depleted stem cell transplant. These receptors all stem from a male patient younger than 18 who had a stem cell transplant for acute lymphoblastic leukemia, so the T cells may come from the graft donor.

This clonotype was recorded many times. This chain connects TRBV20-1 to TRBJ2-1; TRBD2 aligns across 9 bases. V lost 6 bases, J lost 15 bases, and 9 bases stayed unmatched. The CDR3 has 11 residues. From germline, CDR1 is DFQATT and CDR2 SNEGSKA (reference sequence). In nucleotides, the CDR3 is TGCAGTGCGGCGGGACTAGCCCGGCGGTTCTTC. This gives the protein CSAAGLARRFF.

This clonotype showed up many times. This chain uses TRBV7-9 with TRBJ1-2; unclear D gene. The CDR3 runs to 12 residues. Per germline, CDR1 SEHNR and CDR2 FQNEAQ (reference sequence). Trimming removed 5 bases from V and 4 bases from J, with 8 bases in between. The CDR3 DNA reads TGTGCCAGCAGCGCCGGGATCTATGGCTACACCTTC. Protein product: CASSAGIYGYTF.

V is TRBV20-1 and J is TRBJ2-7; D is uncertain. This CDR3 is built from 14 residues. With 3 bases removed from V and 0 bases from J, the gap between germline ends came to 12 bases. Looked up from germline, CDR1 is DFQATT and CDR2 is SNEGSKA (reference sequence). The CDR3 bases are TGCAGTGCTAGGGGCCAGGTGCACTCCTACGAGCAGTACTTC. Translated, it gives CSARGQVHSYEQYF.

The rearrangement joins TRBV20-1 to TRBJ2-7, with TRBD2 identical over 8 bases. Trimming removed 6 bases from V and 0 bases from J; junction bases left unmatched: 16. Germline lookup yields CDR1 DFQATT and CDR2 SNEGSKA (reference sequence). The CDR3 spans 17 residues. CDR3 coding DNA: TGCAGTGCCCCCCCAGCGGGAGTAGCCCGCTCCTCCTACGAGCAGTACTTC. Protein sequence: CSAPPAGVARSSYEQYF.

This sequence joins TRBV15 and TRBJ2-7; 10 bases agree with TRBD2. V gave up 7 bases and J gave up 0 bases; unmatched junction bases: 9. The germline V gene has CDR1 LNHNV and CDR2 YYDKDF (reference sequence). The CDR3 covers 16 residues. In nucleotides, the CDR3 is TGTGCCACCATGGAGGCCCGGACTAGCGGCTCCTACGAGCAGTACTTC. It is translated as CATMEARTSGSYEQYF.

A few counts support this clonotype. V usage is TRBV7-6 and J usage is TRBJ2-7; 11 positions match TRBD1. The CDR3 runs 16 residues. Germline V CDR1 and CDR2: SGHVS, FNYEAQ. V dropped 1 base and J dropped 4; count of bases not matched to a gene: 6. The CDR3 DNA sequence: TGTGCCAGCAGCTTAGGGCCGGGACAGGGGGATTACGAGCAGTACTTC. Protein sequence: CASSLGPGQGDYEQYF.

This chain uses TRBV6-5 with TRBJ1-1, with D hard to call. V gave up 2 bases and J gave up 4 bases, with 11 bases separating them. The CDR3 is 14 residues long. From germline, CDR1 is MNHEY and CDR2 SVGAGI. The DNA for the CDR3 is TGTGCCAGCAGTTACGGGTGGCGGGGCACTGAAGCTTTCTTT. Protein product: CASSYGWRGTEAFF.

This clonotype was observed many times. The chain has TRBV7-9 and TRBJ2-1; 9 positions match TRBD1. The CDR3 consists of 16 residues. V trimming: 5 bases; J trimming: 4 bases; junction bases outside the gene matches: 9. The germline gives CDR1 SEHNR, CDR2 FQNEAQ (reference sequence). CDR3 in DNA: TGTGCCAGCAGCAGGTGGGACAGGGACATTTACAATGAGCAGTTCTTC. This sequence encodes CASSRWDRDIYNEQFF.

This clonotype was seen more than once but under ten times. The CDR3 protein is CASSQRFRGNQYGYTF. CDR3 bases: TGCGCCAGCAGCCAACGCTTTCGGGGGAATCAGTATGGCTACACCTTC. This rearrangement joins TRBV4-1 to TRBJ1-2; D may be TRBD1 (5 bases). The CDR3 consists of 16 residues. From germline, CDR1 is MGHRA and CDR2 YSYEKL. V was cut by 2 bases and J by 5 bases, with 18 bases left in between.

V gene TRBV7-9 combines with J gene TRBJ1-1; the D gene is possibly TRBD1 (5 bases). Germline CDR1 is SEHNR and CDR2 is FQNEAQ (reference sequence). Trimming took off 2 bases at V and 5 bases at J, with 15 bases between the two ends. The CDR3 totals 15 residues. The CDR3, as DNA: TGTGCCAGCAGCTTAATAGCGGGGGTAATTACTGAAGCTTTCTTT. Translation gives CASSLIAGVITEAFF.

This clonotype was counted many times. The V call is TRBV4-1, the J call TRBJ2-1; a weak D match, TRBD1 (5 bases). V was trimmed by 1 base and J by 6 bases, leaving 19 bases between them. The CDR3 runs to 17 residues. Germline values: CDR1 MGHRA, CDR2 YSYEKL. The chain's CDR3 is CASSQGKGNLRANEQFF. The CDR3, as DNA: TGCGCCAGCAGCCAAGGAAAGGGGAACCTCCGGGCCAATGAGCAGTTCTTC.

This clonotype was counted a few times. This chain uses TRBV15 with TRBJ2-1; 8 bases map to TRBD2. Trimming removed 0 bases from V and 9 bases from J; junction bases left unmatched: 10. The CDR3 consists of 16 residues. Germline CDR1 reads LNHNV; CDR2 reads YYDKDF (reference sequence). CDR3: CATSRDGAGGDTEQFF. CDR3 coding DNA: TGTGCCACCAGCAGAGACGGGGCGGGAGGAGACACTGAGCAGTTCTTC.

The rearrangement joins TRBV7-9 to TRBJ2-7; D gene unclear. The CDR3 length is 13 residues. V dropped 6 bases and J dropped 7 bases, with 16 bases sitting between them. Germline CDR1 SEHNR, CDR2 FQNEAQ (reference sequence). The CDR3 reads CASRNANAREQYF. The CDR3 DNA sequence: TGTGCCAGCAGGAATGCCAACGCCCGGGAGCAGTACTTC. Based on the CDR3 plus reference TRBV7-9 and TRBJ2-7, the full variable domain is DTGVSQNPRHKITKRGQNVTFRCDPISEHNRLYWYRQTLGQGPEFLTYFQNEAQLEKSRLLSDRFSAERPKGSFSTLEIQRTEQGDSAMYLCASRNANAREQYFGPGTRLTVT.

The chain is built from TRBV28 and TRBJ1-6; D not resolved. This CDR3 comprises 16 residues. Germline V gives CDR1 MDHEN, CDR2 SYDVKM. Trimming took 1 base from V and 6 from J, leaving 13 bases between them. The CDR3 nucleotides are TGTGCCAGCAGTTTATATCGACGGCAGCTTAATTCACCCCTCCACTTT. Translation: CASSLYRRQLNSPLHF.

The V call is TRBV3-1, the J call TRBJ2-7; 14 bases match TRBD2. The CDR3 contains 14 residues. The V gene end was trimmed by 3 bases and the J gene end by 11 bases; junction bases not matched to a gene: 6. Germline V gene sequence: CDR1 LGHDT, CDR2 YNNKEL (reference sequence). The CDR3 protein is CASSQGLAGVQKYF. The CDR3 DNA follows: TGTGCCAGCAGCCAGGGACTAGCGGGAGTGCAAAAGTACTTC.

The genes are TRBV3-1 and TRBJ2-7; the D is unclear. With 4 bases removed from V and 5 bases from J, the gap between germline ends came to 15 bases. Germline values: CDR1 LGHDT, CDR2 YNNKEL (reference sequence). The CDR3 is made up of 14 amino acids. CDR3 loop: CASSPTIGINEQYF. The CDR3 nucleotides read TGTGCCAGCAGCCCAACGATAGGCATCAACGAGCAGTACTTC.

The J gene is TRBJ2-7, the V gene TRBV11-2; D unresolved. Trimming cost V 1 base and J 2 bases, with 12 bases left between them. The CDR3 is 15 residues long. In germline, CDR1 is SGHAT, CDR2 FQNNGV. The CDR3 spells CASSLADRIAYEQYF. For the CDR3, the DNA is TGTGCCAGCAGCTTAGCGGACCGTATCGCCTACGAGCAGTACTTC.

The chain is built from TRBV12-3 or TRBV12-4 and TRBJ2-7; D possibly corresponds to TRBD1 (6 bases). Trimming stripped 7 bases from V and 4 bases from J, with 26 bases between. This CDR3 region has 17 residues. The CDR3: CASTLTGLGRAFYEQYF. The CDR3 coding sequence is TGTGCCAGCACTCTCACAGGGCTAGGGCGGGCTTTTTACGAGCAGTACTTC.

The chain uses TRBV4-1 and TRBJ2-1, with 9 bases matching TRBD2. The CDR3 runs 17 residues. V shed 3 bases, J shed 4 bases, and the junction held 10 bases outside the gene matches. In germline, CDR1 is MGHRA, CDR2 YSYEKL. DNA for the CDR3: TGCGCCAGCAGCCAGTCCGTTAGCGGGAGAAGATACAATGAGCAGTTCTTC. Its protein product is CASSQSVSGRRYNEQFF.

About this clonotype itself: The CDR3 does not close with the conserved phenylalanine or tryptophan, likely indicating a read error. The chain's CDR3 is CASSIGTSGPYEQYY. CDR3 nucleotide sequence: TGTGCCAGCAGCATTGGGACTAGCGGACCCTACGAGCAGTACTAC. This chain uses TRBV7-6 with TRBJ2-7; 11 bases are a match to TRBD2. The ends lost 5 bases at V and 2 bases at J; junction bases unmatched: 5. The germline V gene encodes CDR1 SGHVS and CDR2 FNYEAQ. This CDR3 region has 15 residues.

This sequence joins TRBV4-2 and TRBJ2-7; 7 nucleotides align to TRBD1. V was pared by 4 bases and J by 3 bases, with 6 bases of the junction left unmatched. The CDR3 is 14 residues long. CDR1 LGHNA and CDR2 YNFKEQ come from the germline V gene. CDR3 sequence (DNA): TGTGCCAGCAGCCGGGCAGGGGGAGACTACGAGCAGTACTTC. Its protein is CASSRAGGDYEQYF.